This TCR beta chain was profiled in a study of response to subunit inactivated influenza vaccine. Study-wide points: Only a handful of new T cells, the authors suggested, are recruited with each seasonal influenza vaccination.

To note about this clonotype: Its matching antigen is unknown.

This CDR3 has 16 amino acids. J lost 0 bases, V lost 6 bases, and 10 bases had no gene match. Germline-derived CDR1 and CDR2 are SQVTM and ANQGSEA. MiXCR, applied by TCRdb to the RT-PCR reads, yields one record per CDR3 protein. Among 530,000 or so distinct CDR3 sequences listed, 12% were seen once. The TCR comes from a man aged 50-60 years who received an inactivated influenza vaccine. The material sequenced was PBMCs from blood, taken on the day of vaccination. The V and J genes are TRBV29-1 and TRBJ2-4, with 8 nucleotides matching TRBD1. The CDR3 nucleotides are TGCAGCGTCCGACATACAGGGGGATTAGCCAAAAACATTCAGTACTTC. The encoded protein is CSVRHTGGLAKNIQYF.